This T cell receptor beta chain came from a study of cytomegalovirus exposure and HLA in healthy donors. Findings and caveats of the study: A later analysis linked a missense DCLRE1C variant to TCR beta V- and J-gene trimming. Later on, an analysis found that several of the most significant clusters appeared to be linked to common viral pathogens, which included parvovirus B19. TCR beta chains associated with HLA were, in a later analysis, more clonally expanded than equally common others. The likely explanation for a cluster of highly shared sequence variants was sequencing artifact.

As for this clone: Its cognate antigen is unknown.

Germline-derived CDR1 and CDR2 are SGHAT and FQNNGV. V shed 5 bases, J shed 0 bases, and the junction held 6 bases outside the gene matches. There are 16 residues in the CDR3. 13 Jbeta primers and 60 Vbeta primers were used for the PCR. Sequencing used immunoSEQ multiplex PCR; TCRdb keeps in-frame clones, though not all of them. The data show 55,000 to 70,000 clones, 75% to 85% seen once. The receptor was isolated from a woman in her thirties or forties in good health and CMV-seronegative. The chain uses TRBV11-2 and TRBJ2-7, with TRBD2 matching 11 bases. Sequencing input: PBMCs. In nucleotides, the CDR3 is TGTGCCAGCAGCCCACGACTAGCGGGAATCTCCTACGAGCAGTACTTC. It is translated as CASSPRLAGISYEQYF.